The rows below give T cell receptor beta chains drawn from one sample of a study of blood T cell repertoires in COVID-19. The protocol was immunoSEQ multiplex PCR, while the TCRdb copy is restricted to in-frame clones and leaves out a portion. The sample consists of about 130,000 clones, roughly two thirds of them appearing once. Sequenced material: peripheral blood. These receptors all stem from a woman aged 70-85 years with acute or convalescent COVID-19. The CDR3 runs from the conserved cysteine through the conserved F or W. The D gene is left open where the match is weak. Clone size is given for some rows only: seen once, a few or many times, or a class if the clone is expanded.

d_call,j_call,clone_size,v_call,cdr3_nt,cdr3_aa
-,TRBJ2-2,few,TRBV4-1,TGCGCCAGCAGCCAAGACCTGACTAGGTTCGGGGAGCTGTTTTTT,CASSQDLTRFGELFF
TRBD2,TRBJ2-1,few,TRBV28,TGTGCCAGCAGTTGGTTGGGGGGAGGTCTAGCGGGAAATGAGCAGTTCTTC,CASSWLGGGLAGNEQFF
TRBD1,TRBJ2-7,-,TRBV19,TGTGCCAGTAGTATTGGGACAGGGGACACCTACGAGCAGTACTTC,CASSIGTGDTYEQYF
-,TRBJ2-7,-,TRBV11-2,TGTGCCAGCAGGCCCCAGGGGACCGCCTACGAGCAGTACTTC,CASRPQGTAYEQYF
-,TRBJ2-1,few,TRBV12-3/TRBV12-4,TGTGCCAGCAGTCCATTTTATGAGCAGTTCTTC,CASSPFYEQFF
TRBD1,TRBJ2-1,-,TRBV29-1,TGCAGCGGAGGGACAGGGGGCTACAATGAGCAGTTCTTC,CSGGTGGYNEQFF
-,TRBJ1-2,once,TRBV3-1/TRBV3-2,TGTGCCAGCAGCCCCCTAGTACAGGTCTATGGCTACACCTTC,CASSPLVQVYGYTF
-,TRBJ1-2,-,TRBV2,TGTGCCAGCAGTGGGGGCAGGAGCCTTTATGGCTACACCTTC,CASSGGRSLYGYTF
TRBD1,TRBJ2-7,-,TRBV10-2,TGCGCCAGCACCTCCCGGGACAGGAGACGTTACGAGCAGTACTTC,CASTSRDRRRYEQYF
TRBD1,TRBJ1-6,few,TRBV23-1,TGCGCCAGCAGTCACCCGGACAGGGACTCCTATAATTCACCCCTCCACTTT,CASSHPDRDSYNSPLHF
TRBD2,TRBJ2-1,-,TRBV5-1,TGCGCCAGCAGCTTGGCGGGGGGTGTGAATGAGCAGTTCTTC,CASSLAGGVNEQFF
-,TRBJ1-4,-,TRBV6-5,TGTGCCAGCAGTTCGTACAAACCCGATGGGCTTGGAAAACTGTTTTTT,CASSSYKPDGLGKLFF
TRBD1,TRBJ2-3,-,TRBV19,TGTGCCAGTACCCTACGGGCAGGGGGCAACACAGATACGCAGTATTTT,CASTLRAGGNTDTQYF
-,TRBJ1-2,few,TRBV28,TGTGCCAGCAGTTTATTACTAAGGGGCACTAACTATGGCTACACCTTC,CASSLLLRGTNYGYTF
-,TRBJ2-3,-,TRBV9,TGTGCCAGCAGCGTAGGGGGCAGGGGTTCATCAGATACGCAGTATTTT,CASSVGGRGSSDTQYF